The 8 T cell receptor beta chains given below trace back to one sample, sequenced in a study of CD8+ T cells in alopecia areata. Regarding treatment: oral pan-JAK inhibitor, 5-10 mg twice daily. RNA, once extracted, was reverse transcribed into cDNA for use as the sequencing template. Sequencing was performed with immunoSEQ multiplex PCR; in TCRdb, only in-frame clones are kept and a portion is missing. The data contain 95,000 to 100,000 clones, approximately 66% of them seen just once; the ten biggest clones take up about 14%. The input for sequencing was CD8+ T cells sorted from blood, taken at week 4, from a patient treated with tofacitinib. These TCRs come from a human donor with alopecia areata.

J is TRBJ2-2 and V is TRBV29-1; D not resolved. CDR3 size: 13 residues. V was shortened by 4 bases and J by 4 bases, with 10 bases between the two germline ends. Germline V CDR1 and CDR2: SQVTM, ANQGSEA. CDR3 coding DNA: TGCAGCGTTGTTTTGTTTGTCACCGGGGAGCTGTTTTTT. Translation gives CSVVLFVTGELFF.

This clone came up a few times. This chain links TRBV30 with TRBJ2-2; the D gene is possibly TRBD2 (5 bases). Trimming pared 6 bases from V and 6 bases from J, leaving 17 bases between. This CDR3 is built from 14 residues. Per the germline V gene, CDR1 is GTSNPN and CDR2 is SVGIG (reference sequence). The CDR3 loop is CACNRAGLSGELFF. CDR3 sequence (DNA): TGTGCCTGCAATAGGGCGGGTCTGTCCGGGGAGCTGTTTTTT.

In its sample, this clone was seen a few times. The CDR3: CASSPRDRYNEQFF. DNA of the CDR3: TGTGCCAGCAGCCCCCGGGACAGGTACAATGAGCAGTTCTTC. The chain couples TRBV7-9 to TRBJ2-1; 8 bases agree with TRBD1. V lost 5 bases, J lost 4 bases, and 4 bases stayed unmatched. CDR1 SEHNR and CDR2 FQNEAQ come from the germline V gene (reference sequence). The CDR3 extends over 14 amino acids.

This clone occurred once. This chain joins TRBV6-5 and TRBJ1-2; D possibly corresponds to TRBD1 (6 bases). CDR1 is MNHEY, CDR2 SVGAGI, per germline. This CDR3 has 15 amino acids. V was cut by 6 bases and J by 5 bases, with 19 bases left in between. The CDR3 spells CASSPGAGVGYGYTF. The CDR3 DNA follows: TGTGCCAGCAGCCCTGGGGCAGGGGTGGGGTATGGCTACACCTTC.

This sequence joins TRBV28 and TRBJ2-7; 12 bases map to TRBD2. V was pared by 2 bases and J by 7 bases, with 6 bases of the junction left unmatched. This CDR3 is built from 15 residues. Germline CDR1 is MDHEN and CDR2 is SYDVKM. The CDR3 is CASSLLAGGPREQYF. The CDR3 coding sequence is TGTGCCAGCAGTTTACTAGCGGGAGGGCCGAGGGAGCAGTACTTC. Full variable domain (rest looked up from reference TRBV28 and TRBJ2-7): DVKVTQSSRYLVKRTGEKVFLECVQDMDHENMFWYRQDPGLGLRLIYFSYDVKMKEKGDIPEGYSVSREKKERFSLILESASTNQTSMYLCASSLLAGGPREQYFGPGTRLTVT.

The CDR3 protein is CSAKGGWEQFF. CDR3 coding DNA: TGCAGTGCAAAGGGGGGCTGGGAGCAGTTCTTC. V usage is TRBV20-1 and J usage is TRBJ2-1, with D possibly called TRBD1 or TRBD2 (6 bases each). V shed 6 bases and J shed 10 bases, with 13 bases lying between them. CDR1 is DFQATT and CDR2 is SNEGSKA in the germline V gene (reference sequence). The CDR3 is 11 amino acids.

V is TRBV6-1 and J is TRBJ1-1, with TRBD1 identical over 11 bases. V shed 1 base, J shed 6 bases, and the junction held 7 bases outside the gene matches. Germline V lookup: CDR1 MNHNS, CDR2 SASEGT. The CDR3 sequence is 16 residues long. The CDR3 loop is CASSEGTGGGGPEAFF. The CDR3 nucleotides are TGTGCCAGCAGTGAAGGGACAGGGGGCGGAGGTCCTGAAGCTTTCTTT.

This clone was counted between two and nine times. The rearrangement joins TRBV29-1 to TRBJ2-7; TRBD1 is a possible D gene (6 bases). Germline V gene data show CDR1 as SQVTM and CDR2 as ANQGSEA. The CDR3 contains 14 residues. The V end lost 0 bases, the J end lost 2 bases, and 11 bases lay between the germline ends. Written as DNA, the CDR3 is TGCAGCGTTGAAGAGGATAACAGGGCCTACGAGCAGTACTTC. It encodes CSVEEDNRAYEQYF.